This TCR beta chain was sequenced in a study of blood T cell repertoires in COVID-19. J gave up 7 bases and V 3 bases, and 10 bases lay outside the gene matches. This CDR3 region has 16 residues. Germline CDR1 and CDR2: SGHTA and FQGTGA. TCRdb's copy holds only in-frame clones and misses some; the assay was immunoSEQ multiplex PCR. The sample has 100,000 to 150,000 clones, about 86% seen once. This clone was seen a single time. The sample comprised PBMCs or T cells enriched from blood (not recorded which). V and J are TRBV7-3 and TRBJ2-1; 9 bases fit TRBD2. The receptor was isolated from a man aged 40-50 years with acute COVID-19. The CDR3 loop reads CASSFSGAGGLNEQFF. The CDR3 DNA follows: TGTGCCAGCAGCTTCTCTGGGGCGGGAGGGTTGAATGAGCAGTTCTTC.